Many counts were recorded for the clone carrying this T cell receptor (beta chain). The antigen is unknown. The data are from a study of beta chain features in type 1 diabetes. Findings and limits, study-wide: Researchers report that Type 1 diabetes patients had moderately but significantly shorter TCRB CDR3s across all four CD4+ subsets.

Reverse transcription of all isolated RNA meant that expressed TCRB transcripts were sequenced. The repertoire was sequenced with immunoSEQ multiplex PCR; TCRdb's copy has only in-frame clones and lacks some. The profile shows about 370,000 clones, 8.5% to 10% of them singletons. V dropped 2 bases and J dropped 2; count of bases not matched to a gene: 5. Germline V lookup: CDR1 MDHEN, CDR2 SYDVKM. This CDR3 region has 15 residues. The receptor's source is a man between 25 and 39 years old with type 1 diabetes. The V call is TRBV28, the J call TRBJ2-7; 8 bases agree with TRBD2. The sample was central memory CD4+ T cells from blood. CDR3 amino acids: CASSLIGSGAYEQYF. In DNA, the CDR3 is TGTGCCAGCAGTTTAATCGGTAGCGGGGCCTACGAGCAGTACTTC.